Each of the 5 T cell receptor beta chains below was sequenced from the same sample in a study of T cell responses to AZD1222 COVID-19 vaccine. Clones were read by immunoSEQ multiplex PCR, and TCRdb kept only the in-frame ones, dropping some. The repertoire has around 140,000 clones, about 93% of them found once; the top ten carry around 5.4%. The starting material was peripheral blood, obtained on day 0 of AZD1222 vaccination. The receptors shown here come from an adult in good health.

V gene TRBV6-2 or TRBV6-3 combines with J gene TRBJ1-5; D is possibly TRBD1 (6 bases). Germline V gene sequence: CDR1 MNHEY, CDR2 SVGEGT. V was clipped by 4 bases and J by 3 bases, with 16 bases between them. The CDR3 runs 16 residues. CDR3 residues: CASSSVRGASNQPQHF. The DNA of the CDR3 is TGTGCCAGCAGTTCCGTCCGGGGGGCCTCCAATCAGCCCCAGCATTTT.

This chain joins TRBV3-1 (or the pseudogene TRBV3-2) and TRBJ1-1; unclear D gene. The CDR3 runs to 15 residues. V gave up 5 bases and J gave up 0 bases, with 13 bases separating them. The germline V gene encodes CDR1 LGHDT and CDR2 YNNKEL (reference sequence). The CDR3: CASSSPTLMNTEAFF. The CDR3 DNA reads TGTGCCAGCAGCTCCCCGACACTGATGAACACTGAAGCTTTCTTT.

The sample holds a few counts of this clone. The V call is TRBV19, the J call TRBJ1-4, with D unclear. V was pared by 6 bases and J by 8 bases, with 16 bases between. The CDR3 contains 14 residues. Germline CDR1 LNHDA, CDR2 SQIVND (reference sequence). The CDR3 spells CASSPTLTTEKLFF. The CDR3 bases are TGTGCCAGTAGCCCGACTCTAACGACCGAAAAACTGTTTTTT.

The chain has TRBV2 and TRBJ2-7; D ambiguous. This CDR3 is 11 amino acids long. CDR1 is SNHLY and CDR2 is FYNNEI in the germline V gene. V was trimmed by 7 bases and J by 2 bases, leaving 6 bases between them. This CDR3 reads CASMETYEQYF. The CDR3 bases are TGTGCCAGCATGGAAACCTACGAGCAGTACTTC. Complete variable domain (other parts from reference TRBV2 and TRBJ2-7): EPEVTQTPSHQVTQMGQEVILRCVPISNHLYFYWYRQILGQKVEFLVSFYNNEISEKSEIFDDQFSVERPDGSNFTLKIRSTKLEDSAMYFCASMETYEQYFGPGTRLTVT.

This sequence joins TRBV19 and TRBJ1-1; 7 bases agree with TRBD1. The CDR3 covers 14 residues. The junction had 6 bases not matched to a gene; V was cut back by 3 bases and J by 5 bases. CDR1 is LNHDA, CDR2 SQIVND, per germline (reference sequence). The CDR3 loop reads CASSIGTDWTEAFF. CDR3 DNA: TGTGCCAGTAGTATCGGGACAGACTGGACTGAAGCTTTCTTT. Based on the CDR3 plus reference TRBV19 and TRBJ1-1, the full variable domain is DGGITQSPKYLFRKEGQNVTLSCEQNLNHDAMYWYRQDPGQGLRLIYYSQIVNDFQKGDIAEGYSVSREKKESFPLTVTSAQKNPTAFYLCASSIGTDWTEAFFGQGTRLTVV.